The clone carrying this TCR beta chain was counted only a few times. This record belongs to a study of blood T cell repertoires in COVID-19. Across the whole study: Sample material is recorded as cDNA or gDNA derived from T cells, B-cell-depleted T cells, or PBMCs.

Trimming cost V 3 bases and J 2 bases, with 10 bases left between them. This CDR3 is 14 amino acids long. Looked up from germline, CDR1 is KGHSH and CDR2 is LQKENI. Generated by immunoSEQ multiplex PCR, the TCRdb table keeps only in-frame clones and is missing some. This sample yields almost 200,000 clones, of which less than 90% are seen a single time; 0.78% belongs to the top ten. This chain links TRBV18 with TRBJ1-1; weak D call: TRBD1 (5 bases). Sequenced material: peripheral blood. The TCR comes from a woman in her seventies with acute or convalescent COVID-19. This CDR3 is CASSPPGGNTEAFF. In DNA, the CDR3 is TGTGCCAGCTCACCTCCCGGGGGTAACACTGAAGCTTTCTTT.